This TCR beta chain is drawn from a study of OX40 agonist ivuxolimab in advanced cancers. A remark on this clone: What it binds is unknown.

Study-level findings and limits: Part of the nonresponder group also had normalized T-cell clonal expansion that was low. Expanded clones were, on average, more numerous among CD8+ T cells than CD4+.

The protocol was immunoSEQ multiplex PCR, while the TCRdb copy is restricted to in-frame clones and leaves out a portion. The sample yields tens of thousands of clones, 85% to 90% seen once. Germline CDR1 and CDR2: MNHNY and SVGAGI (reference sequence). The ends lost 2 bases at V and 10 bases at J; junction bases unmatched: 8. The CDR3 has 15 residues. The chain has TRBV6-6 and TRBJ2-2; the match to TRBD1 covers 9 bases. This clonotype originated in an adult with an advanced solid tumor such as melanoma, head and neck, liver or kidney cancer. The sequenced sample was CD4+ or CD8+ T cells sorted from blood, obtained in a trial of the OX40 agonist ivuxolimab. In DNA, the CDR3 is TGTGCCAGCAGTTACCAGACAACAGGGGGCACGGAGCTGTTTTTT. Translation gives CASSYQTTGGTELFF.